Each of the 5 T cell receptor beta chains below was sequenced from the same sample in a study of blood T cell repertoires in COVID-19. Data came from immunoSEQ multiplex PCR; TCRdb stores just in-frame clones and leaves some out. The sample has a few hundred thousand clones, about 80% seen once; the top ten hold 15% to 19%. The sample comprised peripheral blood. The receptors stem from a person between 70 and 80 years old with COVID-19, enrolled during active disease.

The count of this clone is one. The chain couples TRBV29-1 to TRBJ2-7; D uncertain. Looked up from germline, CDR1 is SQVTM and CDR2 is ANQGSEA. V gave up 7 bases and J gave up 3 bases, with 10 bases separating them. This CDR3 spans 11 amino acids. CDR3 protein: CSARLIYEQYF. As DNA, the CDR3 is TGCAGCGCCAGACTGATCTACGAGCAGTACTTC.

This sequence joins TRBV9 and TRBJ2-7; 7 bases map to TRBD1. The J segment lost 6 bases and the V segment lost 4 bases, leaving 10 bases of the junction unmatched. This CDR3 has 14 residues. CDR1 and CDR2 from the germline V gene are SGDLS and YYNGEE. CDR3 DNA: TGTGCCAGCAGCCCAACCTCTGACAGGGTCGAGCAGTACTTC. Translation: CASSPTSDRVEQYF.

The CDR3 nucleotides are TGTGCCACTTGGAAACCGGGACAGGGTTACGAGCAGTACTTC. Protein: CATWKPGQGYEQYF. J is TRBJ2-7 and V is TRBV6-5; 9 bases are a match to TRBD1. The CDR3 is 14 amino acids. Looked up from germline, CDR1 is MNHEY and CDR2 is SVGAGI. J gave up 4 bases and V 10 bases, and 11 bases lay outside the gene matches.

This clone was found once. This sequence joins TRBV24-1 and TRBJ2-2, with D perhaps TRBD1 (5 bases). V was trimmed by 4 bases and J by 7 bases, leaving 9 bases between them. Germline V lookup: CDR1 KGHDR, CDR2 SFDVKD. This CDR3 has 13 amino acids. The chain's CDR3 is CATSEGPRGELFF. CDR3 nucleotide sequence: TGTGCCACCAGTGAGGGGCCGCGCGGGGAGCTGTTTTTT.

The rearrangement joins TRBV6-6 to TRBJ2-7; TRBD1 matches at 10 bases. Germline CDR1 and CDR2: MNHNY and SVGAGI (reference sequence). This CDR3 spans 14 amino acids. V was clipped by 6 bases and J by 6 bases; unmatched bases: 8. CDR3 sequence reads: CASSLETGGGEQYF. DNA for the CDR3: TGTGCCAGCAGCCTAGAGACAGGGGGCGGCGAGCAGTACTTC.